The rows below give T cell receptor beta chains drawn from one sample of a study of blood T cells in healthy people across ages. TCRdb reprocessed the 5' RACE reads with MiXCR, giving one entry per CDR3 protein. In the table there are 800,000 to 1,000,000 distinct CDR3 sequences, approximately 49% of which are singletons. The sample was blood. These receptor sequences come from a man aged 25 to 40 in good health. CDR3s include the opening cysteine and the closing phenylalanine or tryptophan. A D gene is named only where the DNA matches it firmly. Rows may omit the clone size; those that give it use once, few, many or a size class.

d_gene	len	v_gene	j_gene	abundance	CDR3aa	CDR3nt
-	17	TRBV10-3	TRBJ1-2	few	CAISEHPDGLGGYGYTF	TGTGCCATCAGTGAGCACCCGGACGGACTGGGTGGCTATGGCTACACCTTC
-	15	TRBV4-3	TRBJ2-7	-	CAGSQAAAGSYEQYF	TGCGCCGGCAGCCAAGCCGCCGCCGGTTCCTACGAGCAGTACTTC
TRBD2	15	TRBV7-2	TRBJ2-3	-	CASGLAGGPTDTQYF	TGTGCCAGCGGGCTAGCGGGAGGGCCGACAGATACGCAGTATTTT
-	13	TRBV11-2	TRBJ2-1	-	CASSPDSSLEQFF	TGTGCCAGCAGCCCGGACAGTTCCCTCGAGCAGTTCTTC
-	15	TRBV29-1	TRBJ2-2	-	CSVEGAGKKAGELFF	TGCAGCGTTGAAGGCGCAGGGAAAAAAGCCGGGGAGCTGTTTTTT
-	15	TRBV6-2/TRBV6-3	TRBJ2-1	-	CASSYSRLLYNEQFF	TGTGCCAGCAGTTACTCGCGGCTGTTGTACAATGAGCAGTTCTTC
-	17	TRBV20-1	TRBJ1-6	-	CSASTFGGNNYNSPLHF	TGCAGTGCCTCCACCTTTGGGGGAAATAACTATAATTCACCCCTCCACTTT
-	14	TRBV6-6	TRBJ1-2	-	CASSYVWPVWGYTF	TGTGCCAGCAGTTACGTTTGGCCCGTATGGGGCTACACCTTC
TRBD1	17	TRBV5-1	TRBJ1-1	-	CASSFFRDRGLSTEAFF	TGCGCCAGCAGCTTTTTTCGGGACAGGGGGCTCAGCACTGAAGCTTTCTTT
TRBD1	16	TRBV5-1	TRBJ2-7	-	CASSFSDRGFQNIRYF	TGCGCCAGCAGCTTCTCGGACAGGGGTTTTCAAAACATTCGGTACTTC
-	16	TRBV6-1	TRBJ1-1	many	CASRRGSQQMNTEAFF	TGTGCCAGCAGGAGGGGCAGCCAACAGATGAACACTGAAGCTTTCTTT
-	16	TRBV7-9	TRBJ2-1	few	CASSLGGRGSYNEQFF	TGTGCCAGCAGTTTGGGGGGCAGGGGGTCCTACAATGAGCAGTTCTTC
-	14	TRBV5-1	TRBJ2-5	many	CASSPGTAQETQYF	TGTGCCAGCAGTCCGGGGACCGCACAAGAGACCCAGTACTTC
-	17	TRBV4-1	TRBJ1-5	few	CASSQEWGPVSNQPQHF	TGCGCCAGCAGCCAAGAGTGGGGGCCCGTGAGCAATCAGCCCCAGCATTTT
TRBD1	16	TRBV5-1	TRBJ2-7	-	CASSSQTGTANYEQYF	TGCGCCAGCAGCTCTCAAACCGGGACAGCGAACTACGAGCAGTACTTC
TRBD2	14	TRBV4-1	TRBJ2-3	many	CASSHLAGDDTQYF	TGCGCCAGCAGCCACCTAGCGGGGGACGATACGCAGTATTTT
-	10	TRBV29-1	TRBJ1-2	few	CSVAGSGYTF	TGCAGCGTTGCCGGGTCTGGCTACACCTTC
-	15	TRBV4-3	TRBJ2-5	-	CASSHKGTLQETQYF	TGCGCCAGCAGCCACAAGGGCACCCTCCAAGAGACCCAGTACTTC
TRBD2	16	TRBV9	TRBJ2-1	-	CASSPQGLGGFEEQFF	TGTGCCAGCAGCCCTCAGGGACTAGGTGGTTTCGAGGAGCAGTTCTTC
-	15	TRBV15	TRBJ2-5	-	CATSRAIGGLETQYF	TGTGCCACCAGCAGAGCCATTGGGGGGCTGGAGACCCAGTACTTC
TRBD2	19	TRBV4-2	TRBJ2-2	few	CASSQDGGLAGQHTGELFF	TGTGCCAGCAGCCAAGATGGGGGACTAGCGGGGCAACACACCGGGGAGCTGTTTTTT
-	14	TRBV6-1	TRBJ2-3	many	CASTPGAGADTQYF	TGTGCCAGCACCCCAGGGGCAGGGGCAGATACGCAGTATTTT
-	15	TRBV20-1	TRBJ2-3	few	CSARLGTSTTDTQYF	TGCAGTGCTAGGCTCGGGACATCTACGACAGATACGCAGTATTTT
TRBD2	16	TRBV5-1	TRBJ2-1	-	CASSQGLAGGRDEQFF	TGCGCCAGCAGCCAGGGACTAGCGGGGGGGCGCGATGAGCAGTTCTTC
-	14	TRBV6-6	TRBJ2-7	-	CASSGREASYEQYF	TGTGCCAGCAGTGGGCGTGAGGCTTCCTACGAGCAGTACTTC
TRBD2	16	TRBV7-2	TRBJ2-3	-	CASSRTSGGLTDTQYF	TGTGCCAGCAGCAGGACTAGCGGGGGGCTCACAGATACGCAGTATTTT
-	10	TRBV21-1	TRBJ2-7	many	CASRSYEQYF	TGTGCCAGCAGGTCCTACGAGCAGTACTTC
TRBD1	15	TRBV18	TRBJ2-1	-	CASSPTGGPNNEQFF	TGTGCCAGCTCGCCAACAGGGGGCCCAAACAATGAGCAGTTCTTC
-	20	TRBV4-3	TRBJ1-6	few	CASSQERPLQRGIWVSPLHF	TGCGCCAGCAGCCAAGAGAGACCCCTCCAGAGGGGGATTTGGGTCTCACCCCTCCACTTT
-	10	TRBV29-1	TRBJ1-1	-	CSVVSWEAFF	TGCAGCGTCGTTTCTTGGGAAGCTTTCTTT
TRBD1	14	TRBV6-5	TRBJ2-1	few	CASSQQGFYNEQFF	TGTGCCAGCAGTCAACAGGGGTTCTACAATGAGCAGTTCTTC
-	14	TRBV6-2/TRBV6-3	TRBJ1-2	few	CASSQESRVTGYTF	TGTGCCAGCAGCCAGGAATCCAGGGTCACCGGCTACACCTTC
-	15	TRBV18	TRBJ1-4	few	CASSPSGNPNEKLFF	TGTGCCAGCTCACCGTCCGGGAACCCCAATGAAAAACTGTTTTTT
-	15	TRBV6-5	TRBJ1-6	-	CASSRGSSYNSPLHF	TGTGCCAGCTCGCGGGGGAGCTCCTATAATTCACCCCTCCACTTT
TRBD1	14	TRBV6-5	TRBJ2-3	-	CASRSGGNADTQYF	TGTGCCAGCAGATCAGGGGGCAACGCAGATACGCAGTATTTT
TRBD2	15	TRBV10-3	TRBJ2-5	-	CAIGTSGGSQETQYF	TGTGCCATCGGGACTAGCGGGGGGAGCCAAGAGACCCAGTACTTC
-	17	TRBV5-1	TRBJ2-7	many	CASSLTQFDTTSYEQYF	TGCGCCAGCAGCTTGACCCAATTCGACACCACCTCCTACGAGCAGTACTTC
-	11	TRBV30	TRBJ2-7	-	CAGTDGYEQYF	TGTGCCGGCACCGACGGCTACGAGCAGTACTTC
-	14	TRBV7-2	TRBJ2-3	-	CASSFYRPTDTQYF	TGTGCCAGCAGCTTTTATCGTCCCACAGATACGCAGTATTTT
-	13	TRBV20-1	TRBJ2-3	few	CSALLEAADTQYF	TGCAGTGCCCTCTTAGAAGCGGCAGATACGCAGTATTTT
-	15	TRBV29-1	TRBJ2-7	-	CSVEELSGKDYEQYF	TGCAGCGTTGAAGAATTATCGGGTAAAGACTACGAGCAGTACTTC
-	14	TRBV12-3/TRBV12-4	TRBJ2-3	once	CASMTESSTDTQYF	TGTGCCAGCATGACTGAATCTAGCACAGATACGCAGTATTTT
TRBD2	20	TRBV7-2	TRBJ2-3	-	CASSLAQRLAGLSSTDTQYF	TGTGCCAGCAGCTTAGCGCAGAGACTAGCGGGGTTGTCTAGCACAGATACGCAGTATTTT
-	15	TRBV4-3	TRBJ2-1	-	CASNQVSSPYEEQFF	TGCGCCAGCAACCAAGTCTCCTCGCCTTATGAGGAGCAGTTCTTC
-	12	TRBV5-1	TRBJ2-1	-	CASRRGLDEQFF	TGCGCCAGCCGGAGGGGGCTCGATGAGCAGTTCTTC
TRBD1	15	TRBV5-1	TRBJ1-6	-	CASSPDRGDNSPLHF	TGCGCCAGCAGCCCGGACAGGGGTGATAATTCACCCCTCCACTTT
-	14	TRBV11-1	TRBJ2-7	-	CASRAPGLPYEQYF	TGTGCCAGCAGGGCTCCGGGACTTCCCTACGAGCAGTACTTC
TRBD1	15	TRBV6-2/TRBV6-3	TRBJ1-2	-	CASSYRTGGNYGYTF	TGTGCCAGCAGTTATCGGACAGGGGGCAACTATGGCTACACCTTC
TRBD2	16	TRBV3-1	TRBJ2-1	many	CASSQVAGAKYNEQFF	TGTGCCAGCAGCCAAGTAGCGGGGGCAAAGTACAATGAGCAGTTCTTC